The entry below describes one T cell receptor beta chain. Its antigen is unknown. TCRdb reanalysed the RT-PCR reads using MiXCR and keeps one entry per CDR3 protein. This repertoire shows around 320,000 distinct CDR3 sequences, about 20% found once; its top ten account for 10%. This CDR3 is built from 14 residues. V was cut by 4 bases and J by 4 bases, with 10 bases left in between. The data were taken from a study of response to subunit inactivated influenza vaccine. Study-level findings and limits: Few additional T cells are recruited per seasonal influenza vaccination, authors suggested.

The chain links TRBV12-3 or TRBV12-4 to TRBJ2-2; no definite D call. The material was PBMCs from blood, obtained less than 22 months after vaccination. This TCR came from a man aged 45 to 75 who received an inactivated influenza vaccine. CDR3 DNA: TGTGCCAGCAGTTCAGCAGCGAGCACCGGGGAGCTGTTTTTT. Translated, it gives CASSSAASTGELFF.